Below, 3 T cell receptor beta chains from the same sample are listed, as sequenced in a study of T-cell reconstitution after alpha-beta-depleted transplantation in children. Library preparation (for TCRbeta) was performed with unique molecular identifiers. TCRdb reanalysed the PCR reads using MiXCR and keeps one entry per CDR3 protein. The sample holds roughly 670,000 distinct CDR3 sequences; around 13% are singletons and the top ten take 0.75% to 0.85%. The sequenced sample was PBMCs, obtained before TCRalphabeta/CD19-depleted stem cell transplant. These receptors were taken from a girl between 2 and 10 years old with congenital amegakaryocytic thrombocytopenia, due to receive a stem cell transplant.

This clonotype was counted between two and nine times. DNA for the CDR3: TGCGCCAGCAGTCCGACGGGACAGGGGTTTATCTACGAGCAGTACTTC. This sequence encodes CASSPTGQGFIYEQYF. The chain uses TRBV5-1 and TRBJ2-7; 10 nucleotides align to TRBD1. Looked up from germline, CDR1 is SGHRS and CDR2 is YFSETQ. The CDR3 runs to 16 residues. Losses at the gene ends were 5 bases for V and 3 bases for J; bases not matched to a gene: 11.

This clonotype was seen a few times. The chain joins TRBV29-1 to TRBJ2-2; D gene ambiguous. The V and J ends lost 1 base and 4 bases respectively, with 10 bases between them. Germline V CDR1 and CDR2: SQVTM, ANQGSEA. This CDR3 is 14 amino acids long. Written as DNA, the CDR3 is TGCAGCGTTGAAGGGGCAGTTCGCACCGGGGAGCTGTTTTTT. It is translated as CSVEGAVRTGELFF.

This clonotype was counted ten times or more. The rearrangement links TRBV5-5 to TRBJ2-2, with D tentatively TRBD1 or TRBD2 (5 bases each). The CDR3 spans 13 residues. V dropped 4 bases and J dropped 2 bases, with 6 bases sitting between them. Germline CDR1 reads SGHKS; CDR2 reads YYEKEE (reference sequence). The CDR3 DNA sequence: TGTGCCAGCAGCCGGGACAACACCGGGGAGCTGTTTTTT. Protein product: CASSRDNTGELFF. The full variable domain, its missing parts supplied by reference TRBV5-5 and TRBJ2-2, is DAGVTQSPTHLIKTRGQQVTLRCSPISGHKSVSWYQQVLGQGPQFIFQYYEKEERGRGNFPDRFSARQFPNYSSELNVNALLLGDSALYLCASSRDNTGELFFGEGSRLTVL.